Following are 21 T cell receptor beta chains from one sample sequenced in a study of T cell responses to AZD1222 COVID-19 vaccine. The repertoire was sequenced with immunoSEQ multiplex PCR; TCRdb's copy has only in-frame clones and lacks some. This sample has tens of thousands of clones; about nine tenths occur once, and the top ten carry around 5.8%. This specimen consisted of peripheral blood, obtained 28 days after the second AZD1222 dose. These receptors were taken from an adult who received the AZD1222 COVID-19 vaccine.

This rearrangement joins TRBV28 to TRBJ1-5; TRBD1 might be the D (6 bases). There are 15 residues in the CDR3. CDR1 is MDHEN and CDR2 is SYDVKM in the germline V gene. Between the trimmed V and J ends, which lost 6 bases and 0 bases, there was a span of 12 bases. In DNA, the CDR3 is TGTGCCAGCAGCCGGACAGCGTTTAGCAATCAGCCCCAGCATTTT. Translating gives CASSRTAFSNQPQHF.

The gene calls are TRBV30 and TRBJ1-2, with 7 positions matching TRBD1. Looked up from germline, CDR1 is GTSNPN and CDR2 is SVGIG (reference sequence). Trimming removed 1 base from V and 7 bases from J; junction bases left unmatched: 12. This CDR3 has 15 amino acids. CDR3 loop: CAWSAGQWKGVGYTF. In nucleotides, the CDR3 is TGTGCCTGGAGTGCGGGACAGTGGAAGGGGGTTGGCTACACCTTC.

The rearrangement links TRBV3-1 (or the pseudogene TRBV3-2) to TRBJ2-3; 8 bases match TRBD1. The CDR3 runs to 16 residues. With 3 bases clipped from V and 1 base from J, the junction kept 6 bases outside the gene matches. The V gene's germline CDR1 is LGHDT and CDR2 YNNKEL (reference sequence). DNA for the CDR3: TGTGCCAGCAGCCAGGGACCGGACAGGGGCACAGATACGCAGTATTTT. Translation: CASSQGPDRGTDTQYF.

The V call is TRBV28, the J call TRBJ2-7; D might be TRBD2 (5 bases). Germline V gene sequence: CDR1 MDHEN, CDR2 SYDVKM. The ends were cut back, 7 bases at V and 4 bases at J, with 17 bases in the middle. This CDR3 region has 14 residues. The CDR3 DNA reads TGTGCCAGCACCCGAGGGTACGTGGGTTACGAGCAGTACTTC. Translated: CASTRGYVGYEQYF.

The V gene is TRBV27, the J gene TRBJ1-2, with TRBD1 matching over 7 bases. The CDR3 sequence is 14 residues long. CDR1 and CDR2 (germline): MNHEY, SMNVEV (reference sequence). V lost 7 bases, J lost 7 bases, and 12 bases stayed unmatched. CDR3 in DNA: TGTGCCAGCAAGAAACCGGGACAGTTGACTGGCTACACCTTC. Translating gives CASKKPGQLTGYTF.

V gene TRBV12-3 or TRBV12-4 combines with J gene TRBJ1-6; D is uncertain. The CDR3 has 12 amino acids. The V and J ends lost 6 bases and 7 bases respectively, with 7 bases between them. The CDR3 bases are TGTGCCAGCAGCCTACAAAATTCACCCCTCCACTTT. Its translation: CASSLQNSPLHF.

This CDR3 reads CASSQFAGGYTF. CDR3 coding DNA: TGTGCCAGCAGCCAATTCGCGGGTGGCTACACCTTC. The chain combines TRBV16 with TRBJ1-2; D is unclear. The V gene lost 1 base and the J gene lost 7 bases, with 7 bases spanning the gap. Germline loops: CDR1 KGHSY, CDR2 FQNENV. The length of the CDR3 is 12 residues.

The J gene is TRBJ2-7, the V gene TRBV2; the match to TRBD1 covers 8 bases. Germline CDR1 reads SNHLY; CDR2 reads FYNNEI. After removal of 5 bases from V and 0 bases from J, the junction contained 3 bases not matched to a gene. The CDR3 has 14 residues. The CDR3 spells CASSRDRSSYEQYF. As DNA, the CDR3 is TGTGCCAGCAGTAGGGACAGGAGCTCCTACGAGCAGTACTTC.

The chain links TRBV28 to TRBJ2-2, with D perhaps matching TRBD2 (6 bases). The CDR3 contains 16 residues. CDR1 is MDHEN, CDR2 SYDVKM, per germline. The germline V and J ends were trimmed by 5 bases and 2 bases, with 15 bases remaining between them. The CDR3: CASSTAGTHNTGELFF. DNA for the CDR3: TGTGCCAGCAGTACGGCCGGGACTCACAACACCGGGGAGCTGTTTTTT. The whole variable domain, remainder taken from reference TRBV28 and TRBJ2-2, is DVKVTQSSRYLVKRTGEKVFLECVQDMDHENMFWYRQDPGLGLRLIYFSYDVKMKEKGDIPEGYSVSREKKERFSLILESASTNQTSMYLCASSTAGTHNTGELFFGEGSRLTVL.

The V gene is TRBV6-5, the J gene TRBJ1-1; 11 bases map to TRBD1. The CDR3 spans 15 residues. V was pared by 5 bases and J by 5 bases, with 7 bases of the junction left unmatched. Germline-derived CDR1 and CDR2 are MNHEY and SVGAGI. The CDR3: CASSPWDRGSTEAFF. CDR3 DNA sequence: TGTGCCAGCAGTCCCTGGGACAGGGGGAGTACTGAAGCTTTCTTT.

The chain joins TRBV19 to TRBJ2-2; D may be TRBD1 (5 bases). V lost 4 bases and J 5 bases, leaving 11 bases between the germline ends. Germline-derived CDR1 and CDR2 are LNHDA and SQIVND (reference sequence). This CDR3 comprises 14 residues. The chain's CDR3 is CASSTTRETGELFF. In DNA form, the CDR3 reads TGTGCCAGTAGTACCACCAGGGAAACCGGGGAGCTGTTTTTT.

The chain carries TRBV19 and TRBJ2-1, with 12 nucleotides matching TRBD2. The V gene's germline CDR1 is LNHDA and CDR2 SQIVND (reference sequence). V gave up 4 bases and J gave up 11 bases; unmatched junction bases: 12. The CDR3 consists of 16 residues. Here the CDR3 reads CASSTRTSGDGTKQFF. As DNA, the CDR3 is TGTGCCAGTAGTACCCGGACTAGCGGGGATGGAACGAAGCAGTTCTTC.

The chain carries TRBV19 and TRBJ1-4; D is possibly TRBD1 (5 bases). Germline CDR1 is LNHDA and CDR2 is SQIVND (reference sequence). The CDR3 is 14 amino acids. V was shortened by 3 bases and J by 10 bases, with 15 bases between the two germline ends. The CDR3 region has the DNA TGTGCCAGTAGTATCACTGGGGGAAGGGGAAAACTGTTTTTT. Encoded protein: CASSITGGRGKLFF.

The genes are TRBV19 and TRBJ1-1; 7 bases align to TRBD1. Germline lookup yields CDR1 LNHDA and CDR2 SQIVND (reference sequence). V dropped 5 bases and J dropped 1; count of bases not matched to a gene: 4. This CDR3 region has 14 residues. CDR3 coding DNA: TGTGCCAGTAGTCCCCGACAGGGGAACACTGAAGCTTTCTTT. This translates into CASSPRQGNTEAFF.

The chain couples TRBV24-1 to TRBJ2-1, with 11 bases identical to TRBD1. V gave up 8 bases and J gave up 10 bases; unmatched junction bases: 6. The germline CDR1 and CDR2 sequences are KGHDR and SFDVKD. The CDR3 is made up of 13 amino acids. CDR3 loop: CATTDRGRPEQFF. CDR3 sequence (DNA): TGTGCCACCACGGACAGGGGGCGACCGGAGCAGTTCTTC.

The chain joins TRBV2 to TRBJ1-2; unclear D gene. In germline, CDR1 is SNHLY, CDR2 FYNNEI. Trimming removed 6 bases at V and 3 bases at J, with 8 bases between. The CDR3 length is 12 residues. CDR3 in amino acids: CASRRQDYGYTF. Written as DNA, the CDR3 is TGTGCCAGCAGGCGGCAGGACTATGGCTACACCTTC.

This clone has just one count. The chain employs TRBV19 and TRBJ1-5, with 8 bases identical to TRBD1. This CDR3 has 14 amino acids. CDR1 and CDR2 (germline): LNHDA, SQIVND (reference sequence). V trimming: 3 bases; J trimming: 4 bases; junction bases outside the gene matches: 2. CDR3 region: CASSMTGANQPQHF. CDR3 coding DNA: TGTGCCAGTAGTATGACAGGGGCGAATCAGCCCCAGCATTTT. Supplemented by reference TRBV19 and TRBJ1-5, the full variable domain reads DGGITQSPKYLFRKEGQNVTLSCEQNLNHDAMYWYRQDPGQGLRLIYYSQIVNDFQKGDIAEGYSVSREKKESFPLTVTSAQKNPTAFYLCASSMTGANQPQHFGDGTRLSIL.

The chain employs TRBV25-1 and TRBJ2-2, with 8 bases identical to TRBD2. CDR1 and CDR2 from the germline V gene are MGHDK and SYGVNS. V lost 5 bases, J lost 7 bases, and 9 bases stayed unmatched. The CDR3 is 15 residues long. CDR3 amino acids: CASSPGTRLVGELFF. In nucleotides, the CDR3 is TGTGCCAGCAGTCCCGGGACTAGGCTGGTCGGGGAGCTGTTTTTT.

The rearrangement joins TRBV27 to TRBJ2-6, with D hard to call. The V and J ends lost 2 bases and 4 bases respectively, with 12 bases between them. Germline CDR1 MNHEY, CDR2 SMNVEV (reference sequence). This CDR3 is built from 16 residues. The CDR3 DNA is TGTGCCAGCAGTTTAGGGTTTGGGTGGGGGGCCAACGTCCTGACTTTC. Translation gives CASSLGFGWGANVLTF.

The genes are TRBV5-1 and TRBJ2-5, with D tentatively TRBD1 (6 bases). There are 14 residues in the CDR3. Trimming stripped 4 bases from V and 6 bases from J, with 16 bases between. Looked up from germline, CDR1 is SGHRS and CDR2 is YFSETQ. The CDR3 region has the DNA TGCGCCAGCAGCCCGGATGCGCAGGGGCAGACCCAGTACTTC. It encodes CASSPDAQGQTQYF.

This clone is a singleton in its sample. The gene calls are TRBV7-2 and TRBJ1-2; possibly TRBD1 for D (6 bases). This CDR3 spans 13 amino acids. Trimming shortened V by 6 bases and J by 7 bases, and 15 bases separated the two germline ends. Germline values: CDR1 SGHTA, CDR2 FQGNSA. The CDR3 spells CASSDGAGAGYTF. The CDR3 DNA follows: TGTGCCAGCAGTGACGGGGCAGGGGCTGGCTACACCTTC.